Listed below are T cell receptor beta chains from one sample, sequenced in a study of blood T cell repertoires in COVID-19. The data were produced by immunoSEQ multiplex PCR, yet TCRdb's version contains in-frame clones alone and is incomplete. The sample yields around 280,000 clones, around 86% seen once. The sequenced sample consisted of peripheral blood. The receptors derive from a woman aged 25 to 39 who had recovered from COVID-19. CDR3s include the opening cysteine and the closing phenylalanine or tryptophan. The order of the fields is V gene, D gene, J gene, clone size, CDR3 DNA, CDR3 protein. A D gene is named only where the DNA matches it firmly. Rows give clone size only sometimes, using once, few, many, or a class for an expanded clone.

TRBV28	NA	TRBJ2-7	NA	TGTGCCACGTCGGATTCAGAGAGACTAGATAGGGCCTACGAGCAGTACTTC	CATSDSERLDRAYEQYF
TRBV19	TRBD1	TRBJ2-1	NA	TGTGCCAGTAGGGGATACGGACAGGGGGGCTCCTACAATGAGCAGTTCTTC	CASRGYGQGGSYNEQFF
TRBV7-6	TRBD2	TRBJ2-1	NA	TGTGCCAGCAGCTCGACTAGCGGGAGAGGAAATGAGCAGTTCTTC	CASSSTSGRGNEQFF
TRBV6-2/TRBV6-3	TRBD2	TRBJ2-7	NA	TGTGCCAGCAGTTGGCGCGGGAGATTCGACGAGCAGTACTTC	CASSWRGRFDEQYF
TRBV7-2	NA	TRBJ1-5	NA	TGTGCCAGCAGCTTGAGTCTCCAGGGAATGATGCCCCAGCATTTT	CASSLSLQGMMPQHF
TRBV25-1	NA	TRBJ1-1	NA	TGTGCCAGCACCCAGGGGTGGGGTGACACTGAAGCTTTCTTT	CASTQGWGDTEAFF
TRBV5-4	NA	TRBJ2-5	NA	TGTGCCAGCAGCCCACCGGGCCAAGAGACCCAGTACTTC	CASSPPGQETQYF
TRBV7-9	NA	TRBJ2-2	NA	TGTGCCAGCAGCCGACACCTCTCGACGGGGGAGCTGTTTTTT	CASSRHLSTGELFF
TRBV6-4	NA	TRBJ2-1	NA	TGTGCCAGCAGTCTGACTCCTGGAAGCTCCTACAATGAGCAGTTCTTC	CASSLTPGSSYNEQFF
TRBV27	NA	TRBJ2-2	NA	TGTGCCAGCAGTGACGGACTTACGGACGGGGAGCTGTTTTTT	CASSDGLTDGELFF
TRBV27	TRBD1	TRBJ2-7	once	TGTGCCAGCAGTATATCGACAGGGGCCTACGAGCAGTACTTC	CASSISTGAYEQYF
TRBV27	NA	TRBJ1-2	NA	TGTGCCAGCAGTTTCGGCAGGGGAGTCTATGGCTACACCTTC	CASSFGRGVYGYTF
TRBV6-5	NA	TRBJ2-2	NA	TGTGCCACAGGCCGTCAGGTTGGACTTGGGGAGCTGTTTTTT	CATGRQVGLGELFF
TRBV29-1	TRBD1	TRBJ1-4	NA	TGCAGCGTTGAAGTACAGGGGTCGAATGAAAAACTGTTTTTT	CSVEVQGSNEKLFF
TRBV19	NA	TRBJ2-5	NA	TGTGCCAGTAGTCCGAGGCCCGTGGACGCGGGAGAGACCCAGTACTTC	CASSPRPVDAGETQYF
TRBV6-5	TRBD1	TRBJ1-2	NA	TGTGCCAGCAGTACCCGGGACAGGGGATACTATGGCTACACCTTC	CASSTRDRGYYGYTF
TRBV25-1	NA	TRBJ2-1	NA	TGTGCCAGCAGTGAATTCTGGGAAGGGAGTAATGAGCAGTTCTTC	CASSEFWEGSNEQFF
TRBV19	NA	TRBJ1-1	NA	TGTGCCAGTACCCGATATGGAGATACTGAAGCTTTCTTT	CASTRYGDTEAFF
TRBV11-2	NA	TRBJ1-1	NA	TGTGCCAGCAGCCCCTTCGGGGGATTTCGTAGCACTGAAGCTTTCTTT	CASSPFGGFRSTEAFF
TRBV7-9	TRBD2	TRBJ2-1	NA	TGTGCCAGCAGCTTAGGAAGCGGGAACGGCTATGAGCAGTTCTTC	CASSLGSGNGYEQFF
TRBV4-1	TRBD1	TRBJ1-3	NA	TGCGCCAGCAGCCAAGTGCTCAGGGGGCTGAGGACGGGAAACACCATATATTTT	CASSQVLRGLRTGNTIYF
TRBV27	TRBD1	TRBJ2-7	NA	TGTGCCAGCAGTTTATTAGCAGGGGGCTCCTACGAGCAGTACTTC	CASSLLAGGSYEQYF
TRBV12-3/TRBV12-4	NA	TRBJ1-2	NA	TGTGCCAGCAGTGTTGAGGGAATCGTTGGCTACACCTTC	CASSVEGIVGYTF
TRBV28	TRBD1	TRBJ2-7	NA	TGTGCCAGCAGTTTCCCACCGACAGGGGGCCCCTACGAGCAGTACTTC	CASSFPPTGGPYEQYF
TRBV25-1	NA	TRBJ2-3	NA	TGTGCCAGCAGTGAATGGGGGGGGCGACGCACAGATACGCAGTATTTT	CASSEWGGRRTDTQYF
TRBV7-8	TRBD2	TRBJ2-7	NA	TGTGCCAGCAGCCAAGAGACTTTGCTAGCGGGGGGGCCCTACGAGCAGTACTTC	CASSQETLLAGGPYEQYF
TRBV18	TRBD1	TRBJ2-2	NA	TGTGCCAGCTCACCAGCAGGGGGCCCCGGGGAGCTGTTTTTT	CASSPAGGPGELFF
TRBV5-6	NA	TRBJ2-1	NA	TGTGCCAGCAGCTTAAACGGGGACACCCATGCCAATGAGCAGTTCTTC	CASSLNGDTHANEQFF
TRBV4-1	TRBD1	TRBJ2-1	NA	TGCGCCAGCAGACAGGGGGCGAATGAGCAGTTCTTC	CASRQGANEQFF
TRBV6-1	NA	TRBJ1-4	NA	TGTGCCAGCAGTGAAGGGCCACAATCCGCTAATGAAAAACTGTTTTTT	CASSEGPQSANEKLFF
TRBV30	NA	TRBJ1-1	NA	TGTGCCTGGGAGATACAACTAAACACTGAAGCTTTCTTT	CAWEIQLNTEAFF
TRBV23-1	TRBD1	TRBJ1-6	NA	TGCGCCAGCATCCGGCAACAGGGGATCTCTAATTCACCCCTCCACTTT	CASIRQQGISNSPLHF
TRBV7-8	TRBD1	TRBJ1-3	few	TGTGCCAGCAGCCCAAACCCGGCAGGGGGCTCTGGAAACACCATATATTTT	CASSPNPAGGSGNTIYF
TRBV11-2	TRBD2	TRBJ2-5	NA	TGTGCCAGCAGCCTCGGGGGGTATGGGGAGACCCAGTACTTC	CASSLGGYGETQYF
TRBV5-6	NA	TRBJ1-3	NA	TGTGCCAGCAGCTTGGGGCAGGCCCTCTCTGGAAACACCATATATTTT	CASSLGQALSGNTIYF
TRBV3-1/TRBV3-2	NA	TRBJ2-7	NA	TGTGCCAGCAGCCAAGACCCTTCGTACGAGCAGTACTTC	CASSQDPSYEQYF
TRBV19	NA	TRBJ2-6	NA	TGTGCCAGCACAGGGGGGGCTGGGGCCAACGTCCTGACTTTC	CASTGGAGANVLTF
TRBV5-1	NA	TRBJ2-7	NA	TGCGCCAGCAGTCGTCCCGGGACTTACCCCGAGCAGTACTTC	CASSRPGTYPEQYF
TRBV2	TRBD1	TRBJ1-3	NA	TGTGCCAGCAGTGGGGGACAGTTTAGCTCTGGAAACACCATATATTTT	CASSGGQFSSGNTIYF
TRBV19	NA	TRBJ2-1	NA	TGTGCCAGTAGTGCCGGGGGGCTGACCTACAATGAGCAGTTCTTC	CASSAGGLTYNEQFF
TRBV6-2/TRBV6-3	TRBD1	TRBJ1-1	NA	TGTGCCAGCAGTTGGGACAGGTTGAGGGGTTGGAACACTGAAGCTTTCTTT	CASSWDRLRGWNTEAFF
TRBV4-1	NA	TRBJ2-3	NA	TGCGCCAGCAGCCAAGATCCGGGGGATACGCAGTATTTT	CASSQDPGDTQYF